The clone carrying this TCR beta chain was seen many times. This specimen belongs to a study of T cells in Graves' hyperthyroidism and ophthalmopathy. RNA transcripts provided the source from which TCR beta CDR3 regions were amplified. First-round RT-PCR with HTBI primers amplified the TCR CDR3 region. Each CDR3 protein gets one entry after TCRdb re-called the multiplex PCR reads with MiXCR. Among 110,000 to 150,000 distinct CDR3 sequences listed, roughly 23% were seen once. V trimming: 2 bases; J trimming: 3 bases; junction bases outside the gene matches: 3. The V gene's germline CDR1 is MDHEN and CDR2 SYDVKM. The CDR3 spans 15 residues.

The V call is TRBV28, the J call TRBJ2-4, with TRBD1 matching 8 bases. The sample taken for sequencing was blood. This clonotype was obtained from a woman in her 50s with Graves' hyperthyroidism that later progressed to Graves' ophthalmopathy. The DNA of the CDR3 is TGTGCCAGCAGTTTAGACAGGGGAGGCAAAAACATTCAGTACTTC. Amino acids: CASSLDRGGKNIQYF.